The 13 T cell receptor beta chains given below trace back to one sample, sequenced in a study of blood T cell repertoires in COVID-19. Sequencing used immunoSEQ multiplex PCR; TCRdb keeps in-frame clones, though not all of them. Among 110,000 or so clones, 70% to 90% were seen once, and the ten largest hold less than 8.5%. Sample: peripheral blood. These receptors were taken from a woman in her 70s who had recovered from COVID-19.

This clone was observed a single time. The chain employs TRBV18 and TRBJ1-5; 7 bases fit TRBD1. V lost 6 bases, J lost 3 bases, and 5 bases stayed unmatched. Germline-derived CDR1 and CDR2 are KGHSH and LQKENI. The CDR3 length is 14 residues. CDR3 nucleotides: TGTGCCAGCTCGCTGACAGGGTTCAATCAGCCCCAGCATTTT. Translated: CASSLTGFNQPQHF.

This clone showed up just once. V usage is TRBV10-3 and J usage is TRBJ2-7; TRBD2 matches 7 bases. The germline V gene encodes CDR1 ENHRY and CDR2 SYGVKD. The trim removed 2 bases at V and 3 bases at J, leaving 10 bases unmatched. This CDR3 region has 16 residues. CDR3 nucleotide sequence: TGTGCCATCAGTGAGGGGAAGGCGGGAGTAGGCTACGAGCAGTACTTC. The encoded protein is CAISEGKAGVGYEQYF.

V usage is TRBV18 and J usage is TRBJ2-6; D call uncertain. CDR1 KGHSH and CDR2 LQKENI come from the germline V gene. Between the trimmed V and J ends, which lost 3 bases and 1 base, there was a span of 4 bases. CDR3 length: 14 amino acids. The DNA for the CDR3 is TGTGCCAGCTCACCTTCATCTGGGGCCAACGTCCTGACTTTC. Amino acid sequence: CASSPSSGANVLTF. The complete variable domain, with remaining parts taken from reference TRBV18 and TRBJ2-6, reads NAGVMQNPRHLVRRRGQEARLRCSPMKGHSHVYWYRQLPEEGLKFMVYLQKENIIDESGMPKERFSAEFPKEGPSILRIQQVVRGDSAAYFCASSPSSGANVLTFGAGSRLTVL.

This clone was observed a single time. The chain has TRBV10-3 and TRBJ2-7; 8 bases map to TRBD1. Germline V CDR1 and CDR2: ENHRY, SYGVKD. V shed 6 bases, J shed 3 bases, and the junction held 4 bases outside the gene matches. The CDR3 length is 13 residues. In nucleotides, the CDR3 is TGTGCCATCAGCGACAGGGGCGGCTACGAGCAGTACTTC. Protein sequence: CAISDRGGYEQYF.

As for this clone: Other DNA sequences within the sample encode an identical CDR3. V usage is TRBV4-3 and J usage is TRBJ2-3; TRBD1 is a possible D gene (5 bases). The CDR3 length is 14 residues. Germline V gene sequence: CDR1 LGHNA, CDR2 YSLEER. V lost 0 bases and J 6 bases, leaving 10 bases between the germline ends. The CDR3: CASSQDLRGDTQYF. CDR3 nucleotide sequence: TGCGCCAGCAGCCAAGATTTAAGGGGCGATACGCAGTATTTT.

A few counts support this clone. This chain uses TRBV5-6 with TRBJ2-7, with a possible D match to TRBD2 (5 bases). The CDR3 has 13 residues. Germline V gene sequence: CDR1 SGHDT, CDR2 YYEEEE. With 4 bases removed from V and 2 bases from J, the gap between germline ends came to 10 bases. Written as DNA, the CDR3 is TGTGCCAGCAGCCCGGGGTCCCCCTACGAGCAGTACTTC. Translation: CASSPGSPYEQYF.

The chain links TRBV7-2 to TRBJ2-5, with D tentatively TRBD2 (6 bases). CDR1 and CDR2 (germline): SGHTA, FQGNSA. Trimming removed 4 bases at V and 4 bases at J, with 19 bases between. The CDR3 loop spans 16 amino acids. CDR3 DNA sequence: TGTGCCAGCAGCTCCGTGGGAGGCAACAGACGAGAGACCCAGTACTTC. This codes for CASSSVGGNRRETQYF.

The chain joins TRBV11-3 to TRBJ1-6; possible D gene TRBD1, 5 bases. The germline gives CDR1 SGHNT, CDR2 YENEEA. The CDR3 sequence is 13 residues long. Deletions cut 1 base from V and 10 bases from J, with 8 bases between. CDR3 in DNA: TGTGCCAGCAGCTTAGGGGGGGAGTCACCCCTCCACTTT. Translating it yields CASSLGGESPLHF.

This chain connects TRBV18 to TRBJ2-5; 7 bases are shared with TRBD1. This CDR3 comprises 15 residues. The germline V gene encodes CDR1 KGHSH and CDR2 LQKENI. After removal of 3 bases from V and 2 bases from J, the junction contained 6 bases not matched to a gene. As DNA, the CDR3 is TGTGCCAGCTCACCGTACAGGGGACCTCAAGAGACCCAGTACTTC. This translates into CASSPYRGPQETQYF.

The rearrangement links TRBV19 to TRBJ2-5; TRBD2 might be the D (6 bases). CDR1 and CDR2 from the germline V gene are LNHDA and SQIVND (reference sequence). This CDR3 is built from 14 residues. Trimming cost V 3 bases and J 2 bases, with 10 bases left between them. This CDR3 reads CASSIRGLQETQYF. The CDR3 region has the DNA TGTGCCAGTAGTATCCGGGGACTTCAAGAGACCCAGTACTTC.

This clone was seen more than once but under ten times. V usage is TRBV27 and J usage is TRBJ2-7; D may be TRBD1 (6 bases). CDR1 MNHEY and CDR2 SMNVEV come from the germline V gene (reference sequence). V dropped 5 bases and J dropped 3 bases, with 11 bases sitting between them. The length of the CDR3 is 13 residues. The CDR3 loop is CASSRGSHYEQYF. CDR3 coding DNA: TGTGCCAGCAGTAGGGGGTCCCACTACGAGCAGTACTTC.

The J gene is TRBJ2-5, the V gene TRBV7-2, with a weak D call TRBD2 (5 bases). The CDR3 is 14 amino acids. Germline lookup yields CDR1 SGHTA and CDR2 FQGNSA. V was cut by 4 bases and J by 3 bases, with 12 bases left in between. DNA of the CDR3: TGTGCCAGCAGCTCGCGGGTCTCCAAAGAGACCCAGTACTTC. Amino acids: CASSSRVSKETQYF.

Here the CDR3 DNA reads TGTGCCAGCAGCCAAGATGGGGGGTGGTATGGCTACACCTTC. Amino acid sequence: CASSQDGGWYGYTF. The chain combines TRBV3-1 (or the pseudogene TRBV3-2) with TRBJ1-2; possibly TRBD1 for D (5 bases). V was pared by 0 bases and J by 5 bases, with 10 bases between. The V gene's germline CDR1 is LGHDT and CDR2 YNNKEL (reference sequence). This CDR3 is built from 14 residues.